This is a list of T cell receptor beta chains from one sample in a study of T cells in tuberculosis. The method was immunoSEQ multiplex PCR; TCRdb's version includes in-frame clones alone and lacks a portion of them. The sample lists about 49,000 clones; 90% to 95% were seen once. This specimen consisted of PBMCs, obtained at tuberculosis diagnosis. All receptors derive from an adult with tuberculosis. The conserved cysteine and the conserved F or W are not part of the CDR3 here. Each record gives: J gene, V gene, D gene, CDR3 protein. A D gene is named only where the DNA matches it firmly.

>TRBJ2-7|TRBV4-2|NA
ASSRNRDPYEQY
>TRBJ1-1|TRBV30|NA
AWRDRRNTEAF
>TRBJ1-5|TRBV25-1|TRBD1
ASRGQGSNQPQH
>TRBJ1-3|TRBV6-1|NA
ASSVRRSSGNTIY
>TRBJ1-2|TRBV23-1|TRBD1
ASYRDRCGYGYT
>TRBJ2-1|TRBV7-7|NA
ASSLEVAGEQF
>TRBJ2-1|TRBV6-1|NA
ASSGGGTYNEQF
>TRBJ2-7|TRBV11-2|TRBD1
ASSPRGRRSSYEQY
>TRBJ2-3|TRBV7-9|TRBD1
ASSHLRTGGMWTDTQY
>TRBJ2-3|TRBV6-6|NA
ASSHPVLTAVDTQY
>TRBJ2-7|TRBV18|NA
ASSGQGPTFYEQY
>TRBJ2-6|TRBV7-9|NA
ASSLARAWGTGANVLT
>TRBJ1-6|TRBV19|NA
ASAPSGVSYSPLH
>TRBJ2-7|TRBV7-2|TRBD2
ASSLGLAGLRGQY
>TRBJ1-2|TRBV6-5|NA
ASSYNGQPNYGYT
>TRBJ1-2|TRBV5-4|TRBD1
ASSPQGQLNYGYT
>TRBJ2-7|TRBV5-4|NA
ASSPRMGAGEQY
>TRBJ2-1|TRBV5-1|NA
ASSSTDYNEQF
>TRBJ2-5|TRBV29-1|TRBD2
SVEDRSSGQETQY
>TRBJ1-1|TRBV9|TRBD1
ASSSQRTGTEAF
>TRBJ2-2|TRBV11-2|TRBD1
ASSLGGQGARTGELF
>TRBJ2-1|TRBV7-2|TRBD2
ASSSTGLAVNNEQF
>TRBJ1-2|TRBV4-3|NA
ASSQDTGFDYGYT
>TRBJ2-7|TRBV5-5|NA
ASSFSDRTDYEQY
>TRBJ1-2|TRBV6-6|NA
ASSVTEFDGYT
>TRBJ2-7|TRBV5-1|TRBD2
ASHSGSLRDEQY
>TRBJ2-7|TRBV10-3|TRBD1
AIIPRGDRRGSYEQY
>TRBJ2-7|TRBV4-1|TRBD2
ASSPTLAGGPLEQY
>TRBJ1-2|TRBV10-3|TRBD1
AISEQRTGLHGYT
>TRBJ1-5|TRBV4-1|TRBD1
ASSPGQGVAQPQH
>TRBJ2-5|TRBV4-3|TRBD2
ASSQDPGGRAGETQY
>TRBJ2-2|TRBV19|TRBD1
ASRTGFAELF
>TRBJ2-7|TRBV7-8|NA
ASSSTRSGEQY
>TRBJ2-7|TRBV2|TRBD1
ATGDRGYEQY
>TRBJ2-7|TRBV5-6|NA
ASSLYGYYEQY
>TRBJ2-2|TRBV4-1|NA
ASSQDGGRNTGELF
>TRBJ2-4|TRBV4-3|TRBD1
ASSQEWTGGWNIQY
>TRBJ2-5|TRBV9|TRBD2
ASSVGTSGQETQY
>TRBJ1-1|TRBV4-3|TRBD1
ASSQDEGASNTEAF
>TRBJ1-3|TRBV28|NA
ASRAYRDNSGNTIY
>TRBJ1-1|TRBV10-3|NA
AISEGVGQKAF
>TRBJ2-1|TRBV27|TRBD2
ASSSPEREAHNEQF
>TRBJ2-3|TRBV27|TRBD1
ASSGDRGVTDTQY
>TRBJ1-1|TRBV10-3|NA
AISESKGPNTEAF
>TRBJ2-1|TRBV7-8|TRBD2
ASSLARLAVYNEQF
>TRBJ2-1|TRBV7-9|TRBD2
ASSLDSSGNNEQF
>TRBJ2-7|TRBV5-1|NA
ASSLGGLAWEQY
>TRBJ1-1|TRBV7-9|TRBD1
ASSLFRDSNTEAF
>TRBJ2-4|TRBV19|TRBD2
ASSALAGVAKNIQY
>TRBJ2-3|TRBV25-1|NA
ASSDAGLYTQY
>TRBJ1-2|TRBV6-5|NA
ATRLIGYT
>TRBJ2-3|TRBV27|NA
ASSTSRVSTDTQY
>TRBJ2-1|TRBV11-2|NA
ASSFRGLSSYNEQF
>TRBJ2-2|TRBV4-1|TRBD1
ASSDRGNTGELF
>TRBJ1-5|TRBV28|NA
ASQGYADQPQH
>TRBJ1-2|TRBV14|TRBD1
ASSQYRGPYGYT
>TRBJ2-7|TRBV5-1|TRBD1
ASSLGQGAVYEQY
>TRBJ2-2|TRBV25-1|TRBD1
ASSPRETGRLF
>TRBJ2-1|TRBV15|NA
ATSRGGTLGHNEQF
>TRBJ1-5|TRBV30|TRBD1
AWSDRIQGFYQPQH